This record looks at one T cell receptor beta chain sequence and its context. This specimen belongs to a study of blood T cell repertoires in COVID-19. In the authors' methods: Nucleated cell number was recorded as an estimate derived from reference gene primer amplification. Repertoires were generated with immunoSEQ multiplex PCR, while TCRdb's copy carries only in-frame clones and drops some. V, J and clone size were drawn from that table, and D and trimming were deduced from the DNA. The table shows around 220,000 clones, with 86% occurring only once. CDR3 length equals 13 residues. Germline CDR1 reads MNHEY; CDR2 reads SMNVEV (reference sequence). With 5 bases clipped from V and 6 bases from J, the junction kept 4 bases outside the gene matches.

The receptor was derived from a woman aged 45-65 years with COVID-19, enrolled during active disease. Sequencing was carried out using peripheral blood. The rearrangement joins TRBV27 to TRBJ1-5; 7 positions agree with TRBD1. The CDR3 DNA is TGTGCCAGCAGTCGACAGGGATTTCAGCCCCAGCATTTT. Translation: CASSRQGFQPQHF.